These 22 T cell receptor beta chains originate from one sample sequenced in a study of regulatory T cells in long-lasting Graves disease. Arm-PCR of CDR3 regions and iRepertoire HTBI primers were used to build TCR beta libraries. TCRdb called the multiplex PCR reads again in MiXCR, with one record for every CDR3 protein. The data hold roughly 420,000 distinct CDR3 sequences, with about 14% observed a single time. The time point was: newly diagnosed GD, antithyroid drugs for less than 3 months. After RNA was extracted from PBMCs, the TCR library was made from it. The material sequenced was peripheral blood mononuclear cells (PBMCs), taken at new diagnosis, from a patient treated with antithyroid drugs. The receptors originated from a female donor with Graves disease.

This clonotype was detected many times. The chain recombines TRBV13 with TRBJ1-4, with 11 bases lining up with TRBD1. V lost 3 bases, J lost 8 bases, and 2 bases stayed unmatched. This CDR3 is built from 14 residues. The germline V gene encodes CDR1 PRHDT and CDR2 FYEKMQ (reference sequence). The CDR3 DNA reads TGTGCCAGCAGCTTGGGGGACAGGGGGGAAAAACTGTTTTTT. As protein: CASSLGDRGEKLFF.

This clonotype was seen many times. The V gene is TRBV18, the J gene TRBJ2-7; a weak D match, TRBD1 (6 bases). The CDR3 has 13 amino acids. Trimming cost V 5 bases and J 2 bases, with 10 bases left between them. Germline CDR1 is KGHSH and CDR2 is LQKENI. CDR3 DNA: TGTGCCAGCTCAACACAGGGAGCCTACGAGCAGTACTTC. This sequence encodes CASSTQGAYEQYF.

Many counts were recorded for this clonotype. V and J are TRBV7-9 and TRBJ1-2, with 8 positions matching TRBD1. The V gene's germline CDR1 is SEHNR and CDR2 FQNEAQ (reference sequence). The CDR3 contains 16 residues. Unmatched junction bases numbered 12, after V lost 4 bases and J lost 5 bases. In nucleotides, the CDR3 is TGTGCCAGCAGCTCCCGACAGGGGCTCCCCTGGTATGGCTACACCTTC. Protein sequence: CASSSRQGLPWYGYTF.

Notes on this clonotype: A far bigger clonotype differs at one base, so this is likely a read error. This sequence joins TRBV11-2 and TRBJ2-7, with D hard to call. The CDR3 runs 11 residues. Looked up from germline, CDR1 is SGHAT and CDR2 is FQNNGV. The CDR3 DNA sequence: TGTGCCACCAGCCCCCTAGGCGAGCAGTACTTC. Amino acids: CATSPLGEQYF.

This clonotype turned up a few times. The chain employs TRBV12-3 or TRBV12-4 and TRBJ2-1, with D unresolved. The last part of the DNA fits TRBJ2-5 better; the J call may be wrong. CDR3 length equals 13 residues. In DNA form, the CDR3 reads TGTGCCAGCAGTCATGGCTTCCAAGAGACCCAGTACTTC. Translated, it gives CASSHGFQETQYF.

A note on this clonotype: Relative to the germline gene, one junction end is altered; a read error may explain this. The CDR3 DNA reads as TGTGCTAGTGGTTTGGTACCGGCTTTT. Protein sequence: CASGLVPAF. The V and J genes are TRBV12-5 and TRBJ1-1, with D unclear. The CDR3 is 9 amino acids. Germline lookup yields CDR1 LGHNT and CDR2 FRNRAP.

About this clonotype itself: A read error is possible here, since a much larger clone lies one base away. No conserved phenylalanine or tryptophan ends this CDR3, so it is likely a read error. The V and J genes are TRBV2 and TRBJ1-2; 8 bases align to TRBD1. Unmatched junction bases numbered 12, after V lost 8 bases and J lost 4 bases. The CDR3 loop spans 15 amino acids. Germline V lookup: CDR1 SNHLY, CDR2 FYNNEI. The CDR3 protein is CASGRRDRRSYGYTL. The CDR3, as DNA: TGTGCCAGCGGAAGACGGGACAGGAGAAGCTATGGCTACACCCTC.

This clonotype was seen ten or more times. The gene calls are TRBV5-1 and TRBJ1-2, with TRBD1 matching 7 bases. CDR3 length: 15 amino acids. V trimming: 0 bases; J trimming: 6 bases; junction bases outside the gene matches: 8. Germline loops: CDR1 SGHRS, CDR2 YFSETQ. The CDR3 DNA is TGCGCCAGCAGCTTGGAAGGAGGGGGCAGAGATGGCTACACCTTC. Its translation is CASSLEGGGRDGYTF.

The V gene is TRBV10-2, the J gene TRBJ1-1; a possible D gene is TRBD1 (6 bases). The V and J ends lost 0 bases and 1 base respectively, with 15 bases between them. CDR1 is WSHSY and CDR2 is SAAADI in the germline V gene. The CDR3 length is 17 residues. CDR3 DNA: TGCGCCAGCAGTGAGTCGTTGATCGTACAGGGGAACACTGAAGCTTTCTTT. Translating gives CASSESLIVQGNTEAFF.

This clonotype was seen ten or more times. The chain recombines TRBV6-5 with TRBJ2-1, with 9 nucleotides matching TRBD2. V dropped 2 bases and J dropped 0; count of bases not matched to a gene: 5. Germline CDR1 and CDR2: MNHEY and SVGAGI. This CDR3 has 17 amino acids. The CDR3 nucleotides are TGTGCCAGCAGTTACGGAGTAGCGGGGGCCTCCTACAATGAGCAGTTCTTC. Translated: CASSYGVAGASYNEQFF.

The J gene is TRBJ2-3, the V gene TRBV20-1; the match to TRBD2 covers 9 bases. V lost 2 bases to trimming and J lost 9 bases; unmatched junction nucleotides: 12. Per the germline V gene, CDR1 is DFQATT and CDR2 is SNEGSKA (reference sequence). The CDR3 has 15 amino acids. The CDR3 reads CSARRAGGPTTTQYF. In DNA, the CDR3 is TGCAGTGCTAGAAGGGCGGGAGGGCCCACAACAACGCAGTATTTT.

This clonotype was seen many times. This chain uses TRBV20-1 with TRBJ1-2; D gene unclear. Trimming left V 3 bases short and J 8 bases short, with 16 bases between. The CDR3 sequence is 13 residues long. CDR1 is DFQATT and CDR2 is SNEGSKA in the germline V gene (reference sequence). CDR3 region: CSASLESIWGYTF. The CDR3 DNA reads as TGCAGTGCTAGTCTGGAATCTATCTGGGGCTACACCTTC.

The V and J genes are TRBV7-3 and TRBJ2-3; 13 bases match TRBD2. This CDR3 contains 18 residues. V lost 5 bases and J lost 1; bases outside the gene matches: 9. The germline gives CDR1 SGHTA, CDR2 FQGTGA. The CDR3 nucleotides are TGTGCCAGCAGCACCACTGGACTAGCGGGAGTTCGCACAGATACGCAGTATTTT. Translating it yields CASSTTGLAGVRTDTQYF.

The chain joins TRBV7-8 to TRBJ2-1; 11 bases are a match to TRBD2. The CDR3 contains 16 residues. The junction had 6 bases not matched to a gene; V was cut back by 3 bases and J by 5 bases. Per germline, CDR1 SGHVS and CDR2 FQNEAQ. The DNA for the CDR3 is TGTGCCAGCAGCTTTGAAAGACTAGCGGGACACAATGAGCAGTTCTTC. It encodes CASSFERLAGHNEQFF.

The table lists this clonotype with a few counts. The chain joins TRBV29-1 to TRBJ2-1, with a tentative D call TRBD2 (5 bases). Germline V gene data show CDR1 as SQVTM and CDR2 as ANQGSEA. CDR3 length: 13 residues. V gave up 5 bases and J gave up 2 bases, with 10 bases separating them. The CDR3 reads CSVPGLTYNEQFF. The DNA for the CDR3 is TGCAGCGTTCCGGGATTAACCTACAATGAGCAGTTCTTC.

This clonotype was found many times. The chain is built from TRBV4-3 and TRBJ1-2, with D tentatively TRBD1 (6 bases). Per the germline V gene, CDR1 is LGHNA and CDR2 is YSLEER. There are 15 residues in the CDR3. Trimming pared 4 bases from V and 7 bases from J, leaving 19 bases between. The CDR3: CASSRSQGREGGYTF. The CDR3 nucleotides are TGCGCCAGCAGCCGAAGTCAGGGGAGGGAAGGTGGCTACACCTTC.

The table lists this clonotype with many counts. The junction does not match germline at one end; this may be a read error. This rearrangement joins TRBV4-1 to TRBJ1-4; tentatively, D is TRBD1 (6 bases). In germline, CDR1 is MGHRA, CDR2 YSYEKL. CDR3 length equals 17 residues. CDR3 amino acids: CASSRAAYRESNEKLFF. As DNA, the CDR3 is TGTGCCAGCAGCCGAGCAGCTTACAGGGAGAGTAATGAAAAACTGTTTTTT.

The chain recombines TRBV5-6 with TRBJ1-3; D is unclear. CDR1 SGHDT and CDR2 YYEEEE come from the germline V gene. The V end lost 0 bases, the J end lost 0 bases, and 10 bases lay between the germline ends. This CDR3 is 16 amino acids long. CDR3 in DNA: TGTGCCAGCAGCTTGGACGGCACCCTCTCTGGAAACACCATATATTTT. Protein: CASSLDGTLSGNTIYF.

This clonotype has a handful of counts. The CDR3 nucleotides are TGTGCCAGCAGTTACGTCGTGGGGTATAACTATGGCTACACCTTC. It translates to CASSYVVGYNYGYTF. The rearrangement joins TRBV6-2 or TRBV6-3 to TRBJ1-2; no clear D. Germline V lookup: CDR1 MNHEY, CDR2 SVGEGT. The ends were cut back, 2 bases at V and 1 base at J, with 11 bases in the middle. This CDR3 spans 15 amino acids.

Many counts were recorded for this clonotype. The V call is TRBV15, the J call TRBJ1-4, with TRBD1 as a possible D gene (5 bases). The CDR3 totals 16 residues. From germline, CDR1 is LNHNV and CDR2 YYDKDF (reference sequence). Trimming took 0 bases from V and 6 from J, leaving 14 bases between them. The CDR3 DNA is TGTGCCACCAGCAGAGATCCACGGACACGCTATGAAAAACTGTTTTTT. Translated, it gives CATSRDPRTRYEKLFF.

This chain uses TRBV7-2 with TRBJ2-4; the match to TRBD2 covers 13 bases. Germline V gene data show CDR1 as SGHTA and CDR2 as FQGNSA. The CDR3 spans 15 residues. J lost 9 bases, V lost 1 base, and 3 bases had no gene match. Here the CDR3 reads CASSLGTSGGFIQYF. CDR3 coding DNA: TGTGCCAGCAGCTTAGGGACTAGCGGGGGCTTCATTCAGTACTTC.

V gene TRBV4-1 combines with J gene TRBJ1-2; D gene unclear. Germline CDR1 and CDR2: MGHRA and YSYEKL. The CDR3 has 14 residues. V was cut by 2 bases and J by 2 bases, with 9 bases left in between. The CDR3 loop is CASSQLFGNYGYTF. DNA of the CDR3: TGCGCCAGCAGCCAATTATTTGGAAACTATGGCTACACCTTC.